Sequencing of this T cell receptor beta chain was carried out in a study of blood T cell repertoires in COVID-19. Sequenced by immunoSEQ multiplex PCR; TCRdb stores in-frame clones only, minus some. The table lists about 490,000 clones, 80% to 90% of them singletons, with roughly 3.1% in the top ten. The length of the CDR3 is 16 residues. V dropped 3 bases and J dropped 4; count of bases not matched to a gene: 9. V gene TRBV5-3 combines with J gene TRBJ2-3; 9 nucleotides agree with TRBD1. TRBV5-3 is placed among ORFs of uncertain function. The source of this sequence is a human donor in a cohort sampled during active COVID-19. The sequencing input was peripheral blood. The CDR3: CARSSHRGQSADTQYF. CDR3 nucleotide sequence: TGTGCCAGAAGCTCACACAGGGGGCAGAGCGCAGATACGCAGTATTTT.